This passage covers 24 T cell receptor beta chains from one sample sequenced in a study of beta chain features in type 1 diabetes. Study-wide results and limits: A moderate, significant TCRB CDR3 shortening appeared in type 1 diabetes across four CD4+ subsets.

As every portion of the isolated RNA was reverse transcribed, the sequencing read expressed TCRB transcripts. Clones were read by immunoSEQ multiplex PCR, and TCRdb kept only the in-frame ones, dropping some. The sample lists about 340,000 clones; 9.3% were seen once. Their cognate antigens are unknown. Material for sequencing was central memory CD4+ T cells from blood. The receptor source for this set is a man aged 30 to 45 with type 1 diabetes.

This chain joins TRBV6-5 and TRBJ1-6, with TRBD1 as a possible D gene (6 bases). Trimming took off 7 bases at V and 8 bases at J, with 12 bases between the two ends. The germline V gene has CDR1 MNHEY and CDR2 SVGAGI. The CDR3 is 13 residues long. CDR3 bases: TGTGCCAGCAACGCAGGGGTTGATTCACCCCTCCACTTT. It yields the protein CASNAGVDSPLHF.

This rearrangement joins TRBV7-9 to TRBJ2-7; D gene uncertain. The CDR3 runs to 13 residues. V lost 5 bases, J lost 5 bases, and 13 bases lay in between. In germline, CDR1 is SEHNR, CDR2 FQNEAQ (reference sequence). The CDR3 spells CASSPGRGNEQYF. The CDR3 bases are TGTGCCAGCAGCCCAGGACGTGGGAACGAGCAGTACTTC.

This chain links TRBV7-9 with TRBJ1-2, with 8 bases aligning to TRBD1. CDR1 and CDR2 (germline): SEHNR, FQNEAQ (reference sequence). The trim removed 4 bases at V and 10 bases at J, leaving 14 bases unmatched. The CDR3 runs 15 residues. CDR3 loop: CASSWPQGATELYTF. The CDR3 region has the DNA TGTGCCAGCAGCTGGCCGCAGGGGGCCACGGAACTCTACACCTTC.

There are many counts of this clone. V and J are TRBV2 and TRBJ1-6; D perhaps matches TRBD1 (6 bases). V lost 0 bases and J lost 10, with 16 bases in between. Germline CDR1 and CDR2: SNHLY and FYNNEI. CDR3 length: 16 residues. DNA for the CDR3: TGTGCCAGCAGTGAAGCGGCAGACGGGGGGCACTCACCCCTCCACTTT. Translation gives CASSEAADGGHSPLHF.

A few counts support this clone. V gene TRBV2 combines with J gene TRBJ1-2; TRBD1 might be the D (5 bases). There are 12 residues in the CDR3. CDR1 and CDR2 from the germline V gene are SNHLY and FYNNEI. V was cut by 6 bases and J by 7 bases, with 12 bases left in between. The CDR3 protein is CASSWEQGGYTF. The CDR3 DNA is TGTGCCAGCAGCTGGGAGCAGGGTGGCTACACCTTC.

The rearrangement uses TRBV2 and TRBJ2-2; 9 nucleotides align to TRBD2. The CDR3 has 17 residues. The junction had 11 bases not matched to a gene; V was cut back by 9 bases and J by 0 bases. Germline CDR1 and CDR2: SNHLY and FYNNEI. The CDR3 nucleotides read TGTGCCAGTACTGAGGGAGCGGGGGGCTCGAACACCGGGGAGCTGTTTTTT. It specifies CASTEGAGGSNTGELFF.

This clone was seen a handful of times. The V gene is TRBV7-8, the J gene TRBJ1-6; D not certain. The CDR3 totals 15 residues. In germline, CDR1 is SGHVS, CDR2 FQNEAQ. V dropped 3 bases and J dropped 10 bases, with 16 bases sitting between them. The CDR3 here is CASSFNSGVGSPLHF. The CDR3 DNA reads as TGTGCCAGCAGCTTTAATTCTGGGGTGGGGTCACCCCTCCACTTT.

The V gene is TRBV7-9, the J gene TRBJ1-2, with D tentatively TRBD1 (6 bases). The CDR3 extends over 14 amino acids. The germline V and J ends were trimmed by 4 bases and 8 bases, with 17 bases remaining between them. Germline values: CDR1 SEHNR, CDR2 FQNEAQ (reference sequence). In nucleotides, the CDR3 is TGTGCCAGCAGCTCACAGGGTCATACGGAGGGCTACACCTTC. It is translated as CASSSQGHTEGYTF.

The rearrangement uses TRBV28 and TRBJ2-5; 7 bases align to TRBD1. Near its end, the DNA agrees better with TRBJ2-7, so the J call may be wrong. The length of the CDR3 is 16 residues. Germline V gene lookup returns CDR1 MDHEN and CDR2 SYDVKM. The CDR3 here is CASSPAKDRANYEQYF. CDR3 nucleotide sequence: TGTGCCAGCAGCCCTGCTAAAGACAGGGCAAACTACGAGCAGTACTTC.

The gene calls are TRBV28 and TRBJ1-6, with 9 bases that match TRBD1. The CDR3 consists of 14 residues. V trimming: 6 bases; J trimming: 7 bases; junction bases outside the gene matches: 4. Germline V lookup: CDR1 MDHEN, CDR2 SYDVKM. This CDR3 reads CASRQGQGNSPLHF. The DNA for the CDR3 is TGTGCCAGCAGACAAGGACAGGGGAATTCACCCCTCCACTTT.

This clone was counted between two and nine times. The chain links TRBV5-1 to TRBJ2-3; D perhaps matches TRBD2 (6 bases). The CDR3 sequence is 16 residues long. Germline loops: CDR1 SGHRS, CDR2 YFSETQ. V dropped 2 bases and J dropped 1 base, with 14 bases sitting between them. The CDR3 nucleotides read TGCGCCAGCAGCTTCTCGGGGGAGCCCGGCACAGATACGCAGTATTTT. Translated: CASSFSGEPGTDTQYF.

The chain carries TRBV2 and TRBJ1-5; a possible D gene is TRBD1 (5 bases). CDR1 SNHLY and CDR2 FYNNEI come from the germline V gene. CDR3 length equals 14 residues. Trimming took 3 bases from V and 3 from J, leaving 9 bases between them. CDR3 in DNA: TGTGCCAGCAGTGAGGAAGGGACCAATCAGCCCCAGCATTTT. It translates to CASSEEGTNQPQHF.

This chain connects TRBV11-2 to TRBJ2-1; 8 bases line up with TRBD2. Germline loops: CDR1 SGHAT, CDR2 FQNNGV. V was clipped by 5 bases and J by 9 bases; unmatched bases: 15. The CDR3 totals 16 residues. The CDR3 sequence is CASSQLVSGVWSEQFF. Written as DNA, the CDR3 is TGTGCCAGCAGCCAACTTGTTAGCGGGGTCTGGAGTGAGCAGTTCTTC. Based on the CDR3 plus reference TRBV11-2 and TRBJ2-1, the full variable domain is EAGVAQSPRYKIIEKRQSVAFWCNPISGHATLYWYQQILGQGPKLLIQFQNNGVVDDSQLPKDRFSAERLKGVDSTLKIQPAKLEDSAVYLCASSQLVSGVWSEQFFGPGTRLTVL.

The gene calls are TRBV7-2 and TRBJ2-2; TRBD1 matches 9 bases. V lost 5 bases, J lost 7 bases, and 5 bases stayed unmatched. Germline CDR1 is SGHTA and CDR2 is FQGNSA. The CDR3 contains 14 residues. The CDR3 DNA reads TGTGCCAGCAGCACACAGGGGGCAGGCGGGGAGCTGTTTTTT. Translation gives CASSTQGAGGELFF. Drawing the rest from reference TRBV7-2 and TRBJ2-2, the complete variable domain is GAGVSQSPSNKVTEKGKDVELRCDPISGHTALYWYRQSLGQGLEFLIYFQGNSAPDKSGLPSDRFSAERTGGSVSTLTIQRTQQEDSAVYLCASSTQGAGGELFFGEGSRLTVL.

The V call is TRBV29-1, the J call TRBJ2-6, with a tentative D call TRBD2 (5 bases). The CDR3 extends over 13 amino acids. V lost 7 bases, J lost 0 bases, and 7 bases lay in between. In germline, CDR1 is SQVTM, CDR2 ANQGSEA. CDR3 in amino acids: CSAAGSGANVLTF. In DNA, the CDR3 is TGCAGCGCGGCGGGCTCTGGGGCCAACGTCCTGACTTTC.

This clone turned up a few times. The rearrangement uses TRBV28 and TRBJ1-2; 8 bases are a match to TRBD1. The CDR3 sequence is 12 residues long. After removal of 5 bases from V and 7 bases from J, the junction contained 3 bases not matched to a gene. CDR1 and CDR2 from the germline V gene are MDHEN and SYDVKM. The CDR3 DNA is TGTGCCAGCAGTATGACAGGGGCTGGCTACACCTTC. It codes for CASSMTGAGYTF.

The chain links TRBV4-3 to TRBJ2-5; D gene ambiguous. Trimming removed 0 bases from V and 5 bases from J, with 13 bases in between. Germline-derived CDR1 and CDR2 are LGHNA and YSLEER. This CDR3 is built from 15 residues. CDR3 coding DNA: TGCGCCAGCAGCCAAGAACTGGGCAGTCGGGAGACCCAGTACTTC. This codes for CASSQELGSRETQYF.

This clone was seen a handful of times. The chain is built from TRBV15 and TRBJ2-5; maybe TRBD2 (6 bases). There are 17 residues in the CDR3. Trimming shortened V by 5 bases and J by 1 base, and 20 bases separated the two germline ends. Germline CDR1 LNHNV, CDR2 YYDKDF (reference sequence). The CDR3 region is CATSPQRVLQRQETQYF. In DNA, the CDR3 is TGTGCCACCAGCCCCCAGCGGGTCCTCCAGCGCCAAGAGACCCAGTACTTC.

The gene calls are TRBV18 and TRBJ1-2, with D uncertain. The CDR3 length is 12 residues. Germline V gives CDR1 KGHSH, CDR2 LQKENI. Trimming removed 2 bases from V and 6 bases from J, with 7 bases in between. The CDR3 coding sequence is TGTGCCAGCTCACCAGGGTCGGATGGCTACACCTTC. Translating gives CASSPGSDGYTF.

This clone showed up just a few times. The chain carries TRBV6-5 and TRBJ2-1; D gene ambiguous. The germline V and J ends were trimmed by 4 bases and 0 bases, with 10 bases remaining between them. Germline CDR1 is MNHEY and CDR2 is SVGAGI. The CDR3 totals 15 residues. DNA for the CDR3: TGTGCCAGCAGTTTTGCCGATAGCTCCTACAATGAGCAGTTCTTC. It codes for CASSFADSSYNEQFF.

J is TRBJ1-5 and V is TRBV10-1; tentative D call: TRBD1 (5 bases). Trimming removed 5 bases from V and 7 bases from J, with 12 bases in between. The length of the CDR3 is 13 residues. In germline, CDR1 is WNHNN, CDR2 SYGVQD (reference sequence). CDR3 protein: CASSYPRGQPQHF. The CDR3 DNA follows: TGCGCCAGCAGTTACCCGAGGGGACAGCCCCAGCATTTT.

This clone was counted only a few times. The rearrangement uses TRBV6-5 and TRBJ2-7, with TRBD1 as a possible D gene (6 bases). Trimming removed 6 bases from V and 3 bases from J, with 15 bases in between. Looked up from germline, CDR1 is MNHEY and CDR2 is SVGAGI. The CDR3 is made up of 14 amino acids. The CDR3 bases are TGTGCCAGCAGGCTAACGGGACAAGACTACGAGCAGTACTTC. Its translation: CASRLTGQDYEQYF.

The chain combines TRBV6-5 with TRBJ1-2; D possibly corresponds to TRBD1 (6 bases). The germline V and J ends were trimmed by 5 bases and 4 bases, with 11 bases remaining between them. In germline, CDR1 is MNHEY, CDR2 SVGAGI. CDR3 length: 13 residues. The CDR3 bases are TGTGCCAGCAGTGCACAGGGATCCTATGGCTACACCTTC. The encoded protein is CASSAQGSYGYTF.

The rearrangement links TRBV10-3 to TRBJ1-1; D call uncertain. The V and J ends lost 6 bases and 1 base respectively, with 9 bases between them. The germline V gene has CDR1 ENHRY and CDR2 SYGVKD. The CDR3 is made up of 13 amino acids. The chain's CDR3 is CAIRDHKNTEAFF. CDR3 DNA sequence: TGTGCCATCAGGGACCATAAGAACACTGAAGCTTTCTTT.